The next 22 T cell receptor beta chains were all read from a single sample in a study of identical twins. TCRdb fed the 5' RACE reads into MiXCR, producing one record per CDR3 protein. The top ten hold roughly two fifths of the sample, which has 200,000 or so distinct CDR3 sequences, about 16% seen once. These data also featured in a second study, about T cells expressing NK-cell markers.

The specimen sequenced was CD8+ T cells sorted from blood. These receptors were taken from a young woman in good health.

V gene TRBV24-1 combines with J gene TRBJ2-7; D is uncertain. Germline lookup yields CDR1 KGHDR and CDR2 SFDVKD. The CDR3 loop spans 13 amino acids. V lost 4 bases, J lost 10 bases, and 16 bases lay in between. CDR3 amino acids: CATSEGPSAAQYF. The CDR3 bases are TGTGCCACCAGTGAAGGCCCCTCCGCGGCACAGTACTTC.

The V gene is TRBV29-1, the J gene TRBJ2-3; 11 nucleotides match TRBD2. This CDR3 contains 18 residues. Germline assignment: CDR1 SQVTM and CDR2 ANQGSEA. Trimming removed 3 bases from V and 3 bases from J; junction bases left unmatched: 14. DNA of the CDR3: TGCAGCGTTGAGGGACTAGCGGAATCAGAGGGCCGTACAGATACGCAGTATTTT. Translating it yields CSVEGLAESEGRTDTQYF.

The chain is built from TRBV9 and TRBJ2-7; D not certain. Deletions cut 7 bases from V and 7 bases from J, with 9 bases between. This CDR3 spans 10 amino acids. Germline CDR1 SGDLS, CDR2 YYNGEE. The CDR3 spells CASGGPEQYF. DNA of the CDR3: TGTGCCAGCGGCGGACCTGAGCAGTACTTC.

This clonotype has only a few counts. This rearrangement joins TRBV7-6 to TRBJ2-2; D is perhaps TRBD1 or TRBD2 (5 bases each). From germline, CDR1 is SGHVS and CDR2 FNYEAQ. The V end was cut by 1 base, the J end by 4 bases, with 10 bases between. The CDR3 has 15 amino acids. CDR3 sequence reads: CASSLGGATTGELFF. CDR3 coding DNA: TGTGCCAGCAGCTTAGGAGGGGCAACCACCGGGGAGCTGTTTTTT.

The J gene is TRBJ2-3, the V gene TRBV9, with D uncertain. The CDR3 is 11 residues long. Germline loops: CDR1 SGDLS, CDR2 YYNGEE. V was clipped by 5 bases and J by 5 bases, with 6 bases between them. CDR3 loop: CASSDRDTQYF. CDR3 coding DNA: TGTGCCAGCAGTGATAGAGATACGCAGTATTTT.

This clonotype was counted only a few times. In DNA form, the CDR3 reads TGTGCCAGCAGCTTAGTTCGCGGTTCCGGCGATACGCAGTATTTT. Translating gives CASSLVRGSGDTQYF. The V and J genes are TRBV7-2 and TRBJ2-3; D gene uncertain. Per the germline V gene, CDR1 is SGHTA and CDR2 is FQGNSA. The CDR3 consists of 15 residues. The V end was cut by 1 base, the J end by 6 bases, with 14 bases between.

V is TRBV5-1 and J is TRBJ1-1; no reliable D call. Trimming pared 1 base from V and 6 bases from J, leaving 10 bases between. This CDR3 has 13 amino acids. Germline V gene sequence: CDR1 SGHRS, CDR2 YFSETQ. CDR3 coding DNA: TGCGCCAGCAGCTTGTCCCAGGTCGCTGAAGCTTTCTTT. It encodes CASSLSQVAEAFF.

This clonotype was detected once. The V gene is TRBV27, the J gene TRBJ2-7; perhaps TRBD1 as D (6 bases). V was pared by 5 bases and J by 3 bases, with 11 bases between. The CDR3 has 13 amino acids. Germline lookup yields CDR1 MNHEY and CDR2 SMNVEV (reference sequence). The CDR3 DNA is TGTGCCAGCAGTACCACGACAGGCTACGAGCAGTACTTC. It is translated as CASSTTTGYEQYF.

This clonotype occurred a few times. This chain connects TRBV20-1 to TRBJ1-2; D ambiguous. Germline V gene lookup returns CDR1 DFQATT and CDR2 SNEGSKA (reference sequence). The CDR3 runs 13 residues. The V end was cut by 0 bases, the J end by 8 bases, with 13 bases between. CDR3 DNA sequence: TGCAGTGCTAGAGATGGGAACAGCCGAGGCTACACCTTC. This sequence encodes CSARDGNSRGYTF.

V is TRBV7-9 and J is TRBJ2-1; D assignment may be TRBD1 or TRBD2 (5 bases each). Trimming shortened V by 5 bases and J by 16 bases, and 21 bases separated the two germline ends. CDR3 length equals 13 residues. Germline CDR1 is SEHNR and CDR2 is FQNEAQ (reference sequence). CDR3 sequence reads: CASSPGPAREEFF. In DNA form, the CDR3 reads TGTGCCAGCAGCCCGGGGCCGGCTCGCGAGGAATTCTTC.

This clonotype was counted a few times. The chain links TRBV6-5 to TRBJ1-1; a weak D match, TRBD1 (5 bases). CDR3 length: 13 residues. CDR1 and CDR2 (germline): MNHEY, SVGAGI. V was pared by 0 bases and J by 6 bases, with 8 bases between. For the CDR3, the DNA is TGTGCCAGCAGTTACTCATCGGGGGCTGAAGCTTTCTTT. Protein sequence: CASSYSSGAEAFF.

This clonotype has at least ten counts. The chain carries TRBV12-3 or TRBV12-4 and TRBJ2-2; unclear D gene. Trimming removed 3 bases at V and 6 bases at J, with 2 bases between. The CDR3 totals 11 residues. In DNA, the CDR3 is TGTGCCAGCAGTTTCCCCGGGGAGCTGTTTTTT. Translated: CASSFPGELFF.

This clonotype was seen a handful of times. J is TRBJ2-3 and V is TRBV6-2 or TRBV6-3; D not certain. Between the trimmed V and J ends, which lost 0 bases and 7 bases, there was a span of 8 bases. This CDR3 contains 13 residues. Germline-derived CDR1 and CDR2 are MNHEY and SVGEGT. CDR3 residues: CASSYSGGNTQYF. The CDR3, as DNA: TGTGCCAGCAGTTACTCCGGTGGGAATACGCAGTATTTT.

This clonotype has just a few counts. The chain employs TRBV15 and TRBJ2-1; 12 positions agree with TRBD2. V shed 0 bases and J 15 bases; nucleotides not matched to a gene: 6. This CDR3 contains 14 residues. Germline CDR1 reads LNHNV; CDR2 reads YYDKDF (reference sequence). The CDR3 region has the DNA TGTGCCACCAGCAGAGAAATTCTAGCGGGAGGGCCGTTCTTC. Protein product: CATSREILAGGPFF. The whole variable domain, filled in from reference TRBV15 and TRBJ2-1, reads DAMVIQNPRYQVTQFGKPVTLSCSQTLNHNVMYWYQQKSSQAPKLLFHYYDKDFNNEADTPDNFQSRRPNTSFCFLDIRSPGLGDTAMYLCATSREILAGGPFFGPGTRLTVL.

There are a few counts of this clonotype. The chain joins TRBV7-6 to TRBJ1-6; unclear D gene. In germline, CDR1 is SGHVS, CDR2 FNYEAQ. V was clipped by 1 base and J by 8 bases, with 3 bases between them. The CDR3 loop spans 12 amino acids. CDR3 protein: CASSLEDSPLHF. CDR3 in DNA: TGTGCCAGCAGCTTAGAGGATTCACCCCTCCACTTT.

The V gene is TRBV27, the J gene TRBJ2-7; 7 bases agree with TRBD2. The CDR3 runs 16 residues. From germline, CDR1 is MNHEY and CDR2 SMNVEV (reference sequence). Trimming cost V 7 bases and J 1 base; bases outside gene matches: 13. CDR3 coding DNA: TGTGCCAGCACCGAAAGACGGGGACTACCATCCTACGAGCAGTACTTC. This gives the protein CASTERRGLPSYEQYF.

About this clonotype itself: The junction and the germline gene differ at one end; a read error may be behind it. The chain uses TRBV5-1 and TRBJ2-1, with D perhaps given as TRBD1 or TRBD2 (6 bases each). The CDR3 has 15 residues. CDR1 SGHRS and CDR2 YFSETQ come from the germline V gene. The CDR3 DNA is TGCGCCAGCAGTTTGGAGGGGGGCGGCAACAATGAGCAGTTCTTC. It is translated as CASSLEGGGNNEQFF. Supplemented by reference TRBV5-1 and TRBJ2-1, the full variable domain reads KAGVTQTPRYLIKTRGQQVTLSCSPISGHRSVSWYQQTPGQGLQFLFEYFSETQRNKGNFPGRFSGRQFSNSRSEMNVSTLELGDSALYLCASSLEGGGNNEQFFGPGTRLTVL.

V gene TRBV6-7 combines with J gene TRBJ2-3; D might be TRBD2 (5 bases). TRBV6-7 carries the ORF label, with uncertain function. V lost 0 bases, J lost 2 bases, and 12 bases lay in between. The CDR3 length is 16 residues. This CDR3 reads CASSYSRRDITDTQYF. The CDR3 coding sequence is TGTGCCAGCAGTTACTCGAGACGGGATATCACAGATACGCAGTATTTT.

The CDR3 here is CASSLGRGDEAFF. The CDR3 region has the DNA TGTGCCAGCAGTTTAGGCAGGGGGGATGAAGCTTTCTTT. The chain recombines TRBV27 with TRBJ1-1; 7 nucleotides line up with TRBD1. Per the germline V gene, CDR1 is MNHEY and CDR2 is SMNVEV (reference sequence). The ends lost 2 bases at V and 7 bases at J; junction bases unmatched: 4. This CDR3 contains 13 residues.

This clonotype was picked up a small number of times. This chain connects TRBV19 to TRBJ2-1; TRBD2 aligns across 14 bases. The CDR3 spans 22 residues. Germline trimming cut 3 bases from V and 0 bases from J; bases unmatched to any gene: 16. In germline, CDR1 is LNHDA, CDR2 SQIVND (reference sequence). The CDR3 here is CASSIMKPGLAGAYNSYNEQFF. The CDR3 nucleotides are TGTGCCAGTAGTATTATGAAACCGGGACTAGCGGGAGCCTATAACTCCTACAATGAGCAGTTCTTC.

The rearrangement joins TRBV20-1 to TRBJ1-2; a possible D gene is TRBD1 (6 bases). Germline CDR1 reads DFQATT; CDR2 reads SNEGSKA (reference sequence). The CDR3 is 15 residues long. V was shortened by 0 bases and J by 3 bases, with 14 bases between the two germline ends. The CDR3 sequence: CSARDSRQAHYGYTF. The CDR3 bases are TGCAGTGCTAGAGATTCCCGACAGGCCCACTATGGCTACACCTTC.

This CDR3 is CASSPPGYNSPLHF. In nucleotides, the CDR3 is TGTGCCAGCTCACCACCGGGTTATAATTCACCCCTCCACTTT. V and J are TRBV18 and TRBJ1-6; D uncertain. Trimming left V 0 bases short and J 4 bases short, with 4 bases between. From germline, CDR1 is KGHSH and CDR2 LQKENI. This CDR3 spans 14 amino acids. The full variable domain, with the rest looked up from reference TRBV18 and TRBJ1-6, is NAGVMQNPRHLVRRRGQEARLRCSPMKGHSHVYWYRQLPEEGLKFMVYLQKENIIDESGMPKERFSAEFPKEGPSILRIQQVVRGDSAAYFCASSPPGYNSPLHFGNGTRLTVT.